The source of this T cell receptor beta chain is a study of shared clonotypes between healthy human individuals (dated by TCRdb to between 2020 and 2021). Background for the entire study: A few men and a couple of women, aged 18 to 49 years, made up the cohort. Per donor, three plates each were used for CD4 naive and CD4 memory, two for CD8 naive, and one for CD8 memory. Blood TCR repertoires of a handful of healthy adults were deeply sequenced to estimate repertoire size and the extent of clonotype sharing between individuals. Libraries were prepared and TCR repertoires were sequenced by different laboratories using diverse techniques, in order to increase sequencing depth and limit assay-specific biases. Each donor's leukapheresis produced roughly between roughly 0.85 and 9.5 billion PBMCs. Study-level results and caveats: Sharing across a few donors was observed for about 5% of naive CD4, less than 4% of naive CD8, 2% to 2.5% of memory CD4, and around 0.44% of memory CD8 clonotypes. Clonotypes shared by all four sorted-subset donors showed higher generation probabilities than non-shared clonotypes. Naive subsets generally had larger estimated clonotype richness than memory subsets. The small number of donors limited the genetic and exposure-history diversity represented. Pairwise subsampling indicated that sequencing depth was expected to affect the degree of clonotype sharing among donors. Incomplete sequencing was indicated by rarefaction of sorted-subset datasets, despite the large sequencing depth. Sampling was limited to blood, and TCR repertoires in tissue likely differ from TCR repertoires in blood.

The CDR3 goes from the cysteine to the phenylalanine over 14 residues. Just the 42-base CDR3 DNA is kept, in frame starting at base 1. The germline V gene provides CDR1 SGHTA and CDR2 FQGNSA. Between the V and J ends, shortened by 8 bases and 8 bases respectively, the junction contains 19 bases. Using the deep immunoSEQ assay, multiplex PCR amplified TCR CDR3 regions from genomic DNA. Extracted genomic DNA from each cell subset was spread evenly across all wells of several immunoSEQ 96-well plates, with each plate serving as a replicate. For sorted subsets, each replicate PCR was loaded with about 0.2 ug genomic DNA, equivalent to 32,000 or so T cell genomes. The purified libraries were quantified using a Qubit 3.0 fluorometer, sized with a Bioanalyzer 2100, and then quantified again using the KAPA Library Quantification kit. Every immunoSEQ 96-well plate was sequenced on a dedicated single-read 150-cycle Illumina NextSeq 550 flow cell. The published analysis was carried out like this. Because the immunoSEQ output included only junctional sequences and no quality scores, the filtering could not be the same as the filtering used for full-length reads. To assign V/J genes and CDR3, sequences were annotated against IMGT germline references using PyIR, a Python wrapper for IgBLAST v1.9. Reads were removed for weak V/J assignments (E-value above 1e-6), missing CDR3, stop codons, out-of-frame junctions, or ambiguous translated residues. A V3J clonotype was defined by an identical inferred V gene, J gene, and CDR3 amino acid sequence. Percentage overlap between repertoires was computed as shared unique clonotypes divided by the size of the smaller repertoire. Richness of each repertoire was evaluated using RTK rarefaction, the Chao1 estimator, and Recon v2.1 estimates of unobserved clonotypes. Generation probabilities were computed with OLGA for all TCRbeta clonotypes obtained by the gDNA method from a handful of donors. The immuneACCESS repertoire file appears here via TCRdb, limited to in-frame rearrangements. These files lack a portion of the clones; in checked studies, under half of the deficit traces to unresolved V genes, and the cause of the others is not known. V, J and clone size reflect that table, while D and trimming were determined from the DNA. The sample table holds more than 600,000 clones, of which about 92% were seen once. The ten largest clones take up roughly 24% of the sample.

For the CD8 naive samples, CD45RO-negative cells were positively selected for CCR7, yielding a CD45RA+CCR7+ population from which TemRA cells were excluded. The donors were healthy, HIV-negative adults with no recently reported acute infections or vaccinations. Every donor was a Caucasian adult residing in Nashville, Tennessee, USA. After blood collection by leukapheresis, PBMCs were isolated using Ficoll-Histopaque density gradient centrifugation and then cryopreserved in the vapor phase of liquid nitrogen. Purity and quantity of every magnetically sorted T cell population were checked by analytical flow cytometry. From each sorted fraction, genomic DNA was isolated and quantified by UV absorbance on a Nanodrop 2000c. Worth noting for this clone: This receptor's antigen is unknown. Nothing much larger sits one base from this clone, and base qualities are not available.

This receptor was identified in a man aged 25 to 40 in good health. The sequenced sample was naive CD8+ T cells sorted from blood. Per the publication, the cell subset or site label means: CD45RA+CCR7+. This chain joins TRBV7-2 to TRBJ2-1; no D gene call is confident. The CDR3 corresponds to CASSMMGYGDEQFF. The DNA sequence follows: TGTGCCAGCTCGATGATGGGCTACGGCGATGAGCAGTTCTTC.